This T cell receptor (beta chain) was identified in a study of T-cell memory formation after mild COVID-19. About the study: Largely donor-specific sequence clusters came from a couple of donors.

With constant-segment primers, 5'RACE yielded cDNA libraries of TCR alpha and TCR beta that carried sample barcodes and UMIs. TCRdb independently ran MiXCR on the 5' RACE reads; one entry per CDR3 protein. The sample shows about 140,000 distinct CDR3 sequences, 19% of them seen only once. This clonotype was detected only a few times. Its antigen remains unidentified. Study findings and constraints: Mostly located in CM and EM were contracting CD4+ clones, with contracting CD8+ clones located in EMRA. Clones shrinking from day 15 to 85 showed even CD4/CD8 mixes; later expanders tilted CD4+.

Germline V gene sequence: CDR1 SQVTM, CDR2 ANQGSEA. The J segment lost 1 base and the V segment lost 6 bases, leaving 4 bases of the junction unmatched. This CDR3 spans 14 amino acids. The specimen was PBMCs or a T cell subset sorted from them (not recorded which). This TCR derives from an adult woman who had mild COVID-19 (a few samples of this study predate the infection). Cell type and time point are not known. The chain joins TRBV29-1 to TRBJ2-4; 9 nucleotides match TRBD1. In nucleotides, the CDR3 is TGCAGCGTCCTAGGACAGGGGGCCAAAAACATTCAGTACTTC. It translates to CSVLGQGAKNIQYF.